One and the same sample provided the 5 T cell receptor beta chains below, sequenced in a study of Graves' ophthalmopathy and Graves' hyperthyroidism (dated 2018 in TCRdb). The instrument was an Illumina HiSeq 2000. For repertoire sequencing, the TCR beta CDR3 regions were amplified from RNA transcripts. The first round was an RT-PCR using HTBI primers with the Qiagen OneStep RT-PCR kit, and this first round was followed by a second-round multiplex PCR, then size selection and purification. The raw public reads went through TCRdb reprocessing: fastp at Q25, MiXCR clone calling, in-frame beta chains kept. CDR3 protein sequences are deduplicated, and each keeps its most common genes and DNA. In this sample the table shows some 240,000 distinct CDR3 sequences, 45% of which occur a single time. Roughly 50% of the sample lies in the top ten. Sequenced input: peripheral blood. The receptors stem from an adult man with Graves' ophthalmopathy.

About this clonotype: At one of its ends the junction is not consistent with the germline gene, which may arise from a read error. This chain connects TRBV6-5 to TRBJ2-5, with 9 nucleotides matching TRBD1. The CDR3 has 15 residues. The V gene's germline CDR1 is MNHEY and CDR2 SVGAGI. This CDR3 is CASAPPDRGQETQYF. The CDR3 DNA reads TGCGCCAGCGCCCCTCCGGACAGGGGCCAAGAGACCCAGTACTTC.

Details on this clonotype: A read error may be the cause here, since a much bigger clone is one base away. The rearrangement joins TRBV7-8 to TRBJ2-3; 10 bases are shared with TRBD2. Germline CDR1 and CDR2: SGHVS and FQNEAQ. V lost 10 bases and J lost 6; bases outside the gene matches: 13. The CDR3 has 15 amino acids. CDR3 in DNA: TGTGCCAACAGTCTAACTAGCGGGGAGGGGGATACGCAGTATTTT. As protein: CANSLTSGEGDTQYF.

J is TRBJ1-1 and V is TRBV20-1; D unclear. The CDR3 is 13 amino acids. Trimming left V 1 base short and J 3 bases short, with 9 bases between. The V gene's germline CDR1 is DFQATT and CDR2 SNEGSKA (reference sequence). This CDR3 is CSARGGIYTEAFF. The CDR3, as DNA: TGCAGTGCTAGAGGAGGCATATACACTGAAGCTTTCTTT.

Only a few counts were recorded for this clonotype. The chain recombines TRBV14 with TRBJ1-4; no definite D call. Trimming stripped 1 base from V and 0 bases from J, with 12 bases between. This CDR3 region has 17 residues. The V gene's germline CDR1 is SGHDN and CDR2 FVKESK. The DNA of the CDR3 is TGTGCCAGCAGCCAAGTCCCGACCTACACAACTAATGAAAAACTGTTTTTT. Encoded protein: CASSQVPTYTTNEKLFF.

The table lists this clonotype with a few counts. The V call is TRBV27, the J call TRBJ1-6; a weak D match, TRBD1 (5 bases). Germline assignment: CDR1 MNHEY and CDR2 SMNVEV (reference sequence). Deletions cut 9 bases from V and 5 bases from J, with 14 bases between. The CDR3 has 14 amino acids. The CDR3 nucleotides are TGTGCCAGTGCTCCGGGACCCCATAATTCACCCCTCCACTTT. This gives the protein CASAPGPHNSPLHF.